Listed here is a single T cell receptor (beta chain). The data were taken from a study of T cell responses to AZD1222 COVID-19 vaccine. Produced via immunoSEQ multiplex PCR; TCRdb's table is partial and in-frame only. The profile covers more than 150,000 clones, with over 80% appearing a single time and under 11% taken by the ten largest. The CDR3 is 18 amino acids. The rearrangement joins TRBV7-5 to TRBJ1-6; the table calls TRBD1, which could not be checked here. TRBV7-5 corresponds to a pseudogene. The clonotype comes from an adult in good health. Sequenced material: peripheral blood, taken on day 0 of AZD1222 vaccination. CDR3 sequence: CARSLEQPGQGCNSPLHF. The CDR3 region has the DNA TGTGCCAGAAGCTTAGAGCAGCCAGGGCAGGGTTGTAATTCACCCCTCCACTTT.